These T cell receptor beta chains were read from a single sample in a study of blood T cell repertoires in COVID-19. Clones were sequenced by immunoSEQ multiplex PCR, and TCRdb holds only the in-frame ones, with some missing. The table has about 260,000 clones, roughly 84% seen once; the top ten hold about 1.5%. Sequencing was performed on peripheral blood. Receptors originate from a woman aged 40 to 50 who had recovered from COVID-19. CDR3s include the opening cysteine and the closing phenylalanine or tryptophan. The D gene is left open where the match is weak. The size field is filled for only some rows; it gives once, few, many or a size class.

clone size: few; V gene: TRBV19; D gene: TRBD1; J gene: TRBJ1-1; CDR3 protein: CASRATGGNTEAFF; CDR3 DNA: TGTGCCAGTAGGGCGACAGGGGGGAACACTGAAGCTTTCTTT
clone size: NA; V gene: TRBV4-2; D gene: TRBD1; J gene: TRBJ2-7; CDR3 protein: CASSHDRVTEQYF; CDR3 DNA: TGTGCCAGCAGCCACGACAGGGTCACCGAGCAGTACTTC
clone size: NA; V gene: TRBV5-4; D gene: TRBD2; J gene: TRBJ2-5; CDR3 protein: CASSLRLAGQETQYF; CDR3 DNA: TGTGCCAGCAGCTTGCGGCTAGCGGGCCAAGAGACCCAGTACTTC
clone size: NA; V gene: TRBV5-4; D gene: TRBD1; J gene: TRBJ2-2; CDR3 protein: CASSSDRGRDGELFF; CDR3 DNA: TGTGCCAGCAGCTCCGACAGGGGGAGGGACGGGGAGCTGTTTTTT
clone size: NA; V gene: TRBV11-1; D gene: TRBD2; J gene: TRBJ2-3; CDR3 protein: CASSLRGAGVDTQYF; CDR3 DNA: TGTGCCAGCAGCTTACGGGGAGCGGGGGTAGATACGCAGTATTTT
clone size: NA; V gene: TRBV7-8; D gene: NA; J gene: TRBJ2-1; CDR3 protein: CASSVPRAGGGAVYNEQFF; CDR3 DNA: TGTGCCAGCAGCGTCCCCAGGGCAGGTGGCGGCGCGGTCTACAATGAGCAGTTCTTC
clone size: NA; V gene: TRBV6-5; D gene: NA; J gene: TRBJ1-1; CDR3 protein: CASRTHMNTEAFF; CDR3 DNA: TGTGCCAGCAGGACACATATGAACACTGAAGCTTTCTTT
clone size: NA; V gene: TRBV5-1; D gene: TRBD2; J gene: TRBJ2-2; CDR3 protein: CASTTQAGGNTGELFF; CDR3 DNA: TGCGCCAGCACCACCCAAGCGGGGGGAAACACCGGGGAGCTGTTTTTT
clone size: NA; V gene: TRBV5-6; D gene: NA; J gene: TRBJ1-1; CDR3 protein: CASSPVRAVGTEAFF; CDR3 DNA: TGTGCCAGCAGCCCTGTCAGGGCCGTCGGCACTGAAGCTTTCTTT
clone size: NA; V gene: TRBV6-5; D gene: NA; J gene: TRBJ1-6; CDR3 protein: CASSYSVLSNSPLHF; CDR3 DNA: TGTGCCAGCAGTTACTCGGTCCTTAGTAATTCACCCCTCCACTTT
clone size: once; V gene: TRBV4-2; D gene: NA; J gene: TRBJ2-3; CDR3 protein: CASSQEPSEDLYTDTQYF; CDR3 DNA: TGTGCCAGCAGCCAAGAACCTTCCGAGGACTTATACACAGATACGCAGTATTTT
clone size: NA; V gene: TRBV29-1; D gene: NA; J gene: TRBJ1-1; CDR3 protein: CSVSYLTANTEAFF; CDR3 DNA: TGCAGCGTCTCATATCTCACAGCTAACACTGAAGCTTTCTTT
clone size: NA; V gene: TRBV12-3/TRBV12-4; D gene: NA; J gene: TRBJ2-7; CDR3 protein: CASSYDRTGEQYF; CDR3 DNA: TGTGCCAGCAGCTATGACAGGACGGGGGAGCAGTACTTC
clone size: NA; V gene: TRBV5-5; D gene: NA; J gene: TRBJ1-2; CDR3 protein: CASSRWLSNYGYTF; CDR3 DNA: TGTGCCAGCAGCCGGTGGTTATCTAACTATGGCTACACCTTC
clone size: NA; V gene: TRBV2; D gene: NA; J gene: TRBJ2-1; CDR3 protein: CASQAGRYNEQFF; CDR3 DNA: TGTGCCAGTCAAGCGGGTAGATACAATGAGCAGTTCTTC
clone size: NA; V gene: TRBV28; D gene: TRBD1; J gene: TRBJ1-3; CDR3 protein: CASSSTGDGNTIYF; CDR3 DNA: TGTGCCAGCAGCTCAACAGGGGATGGAAACACCATATATTTT
clone size: once; V gene: TRBV19; D gene: NA; J gene: TRBJ1-5; CDR3 protein: CASSIGVGQPQHF; CDR3 DNA: TGTGCCAGTAGTATCGGGGTCGGGCAGCCCCAGCATTTT
clone size: NA; V gene: TRBV3-1/TRBV3-2; D gene: NA; J gene: TRBJ1-2; CDR3 protein: CASSQGDTSGGYTF; CDR3 DNA: TGTGCCAGCAGCCAAGGGGACACCTCAGGTGGCTACACCTTC
clone size: NA; V gene: TRBV27; D gene: TRBD2; J gene: TRBJ2-3; CDR3 protein: CASRMGGGLTDTQYF; CDR3 DNA: TGTGCCAGCAGAATGGGCGGGGGGCTCACAGATACGCAGTATTTT
clone size: NA; V gene: TRBV28; D gene: TRBD1; J gene: TRBJ1-5; CDR3 protein: CASSPAGTGRQPQHF; CDR3 DNA: TGTGCCAGCAGTCCGGCCGGGACAGGGCGCCAGCCCCAGCATTTT
clone size: NA; V gene: TRBV27; D gene: TRBD2; J gene: TRBJ2-5; CDR3 protein: CASRLAGGPKTQYF; CDR3 DNA: TGTGCCAGCCGGCTAGCGGGGGGGCCAAAGACCCAGTACTTC
clone size: NA; V gene: TRBV27; D gene: TRBD2; J gene: TRBJ2-1; CDR3 protein: CASSSWISGAGGPHEQFF; CDR3 DNA: TGTGCCAGCAGTTCCTGGATTAGTGGAGCGGGGGGCCCCCATGAGCAGTTCTTC
clone size: NA; V gene: TRBV6-5; D gene: TRBD2; J gene: TRBJ2-1; CDR3 protein: CASSSSGGGDEQFF; CDR3 DNA: TGTGCCAGCAGTTCTAGCGGGGGGGGAGATGAGCAGTTCTTC
clone size: NA; V gene: TRBV7-8; D gene: NA; J gene: TRBJ2-6; CDR3 protein: CASSFFGRRPSGANVLTF; CDR3 DNA: TGTGCCAGCAGCTTTTTTGGCAGGAGGCCTTCCGGGGCCAACGTCCTGACTTTC
clone size: NA; V gene: TRBV5-5; D gene: TRBD1; J gene: TRBJ2-2; CDR3 protein: CASSAEFWDSYPGELFF; CDR3 DNA: TGTGCCAGCAGCGCCGAGTTCTGGGACAGTTACCCCGGGGAGCTGTTTTTT
clone size: NA; V gene: TRBV5-4; D gene: NA; J gene: TRBJ2-7; CDR3 protein: CASSSGGQLSSYEQYF; CDR3 DNA: TGTGCCAGCAGCTCGGGAGGACAGTTAAGCTCCTACGAGCAGTACTTC
clone size: NA; V gene: TRBV5-1; D gene: NA; J gene: TRBJ2-3; CDR3 protein: CASSLGGYTDTQYF; CDR3 DNA: TGCGCCAGCAGCTTGGGCGGATACACAGATACGCAGTATTTT
clone size: NA; V gene: TRBV10-3; D gene: NA; J gene: TRBJ2-3; CDR3 protein: CAISVQGSTDTQYF; CDR3 DNA: TGTGCCATCAGTGTACAGGGTAGCACAGATACGCAGTATTTT
clone size: NA; V gene: TRBV6-1; D gene: TRBD2; J gene: TRBJ2-7; CDR3 protein: CASSEAYVAGGLEQYF; CDR3 DNA: TGTGCCAGCAGTGAAGCTTACGTAGCGGGGGGGCTAGAGCAGTACTTC
clone size: NA; V gene: TRBV7-6; D gene: NA; J gene: TRBJ1-1; CDR3 protein: CASRQPPFTEAFF; CDR3 DNA: TGTGCCAGCAGACAACCCCCGTTCACTGAAGCTTTCTTT
clone size: NA; V gene: TRBV5-1; D gene: NA; J gene: TRBJ1-1; CDR3 protein: CASSPAGAFF; CDR3 DNA: TGCGCCAGCAGCCCCGCCGGGGCTTTCTTT
clone size: NA; V gene: TRBV30; D gene: TRBD2; J gene: TRBJ2-7; CDR3 protein: CAWSSSGALYEQYF; CDR3 DNA: TGTGCCTGGAGTTCCAGCGGGGCCCTCTACGAGCAGTACTTC
clone size: NA; V gene: TRBV28; D gene: NA; J gene: TRBJ1-6; CDR3 protein: CASSLAHRNSPLHF; CDR3 DNA: TGTGCCAGCAGTTTAGCGCATCGTAATTCACCCCTCCACTTT
clone size: NA; V gene: TRBV27; D gene: NA; J gene: TRBJ1-6; CDR3 protein: CASSLKGRGSSYNSPLHF; CDR3 DNA: TGTGCCAGCAGTTTAAAGGGTAGGGGGAGCTCCTATAATTCACCCCTCCACTTT
clone size: NA; V gene: TRBV6-5; D gene: NA; J gene: TRBJ1-1; CDR3 protein: CASSYFAANTEAFF; CDR3 DNA: TGTGCCAGCAGTTACTTCGCGGCGAACACTGAAGCTTTCTTT